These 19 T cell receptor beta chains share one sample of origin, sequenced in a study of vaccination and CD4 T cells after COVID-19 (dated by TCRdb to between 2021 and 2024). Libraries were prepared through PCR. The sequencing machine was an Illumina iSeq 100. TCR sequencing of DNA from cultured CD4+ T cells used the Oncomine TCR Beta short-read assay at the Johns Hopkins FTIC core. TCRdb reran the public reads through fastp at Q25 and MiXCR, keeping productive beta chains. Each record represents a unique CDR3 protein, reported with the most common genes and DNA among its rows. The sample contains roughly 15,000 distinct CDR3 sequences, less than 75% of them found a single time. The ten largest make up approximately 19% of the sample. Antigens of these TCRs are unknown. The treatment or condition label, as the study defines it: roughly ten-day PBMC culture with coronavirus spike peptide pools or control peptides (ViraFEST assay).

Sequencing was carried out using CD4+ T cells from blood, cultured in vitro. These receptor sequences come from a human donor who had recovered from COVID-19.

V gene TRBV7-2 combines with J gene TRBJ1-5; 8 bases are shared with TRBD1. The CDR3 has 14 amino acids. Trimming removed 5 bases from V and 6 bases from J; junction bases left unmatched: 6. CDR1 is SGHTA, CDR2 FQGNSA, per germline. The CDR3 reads CASSIDRGSQPQHF. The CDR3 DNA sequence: TGTGCCAGCAGCATAGACAGGGGAAGTCAGCCCCAGCATTTT.

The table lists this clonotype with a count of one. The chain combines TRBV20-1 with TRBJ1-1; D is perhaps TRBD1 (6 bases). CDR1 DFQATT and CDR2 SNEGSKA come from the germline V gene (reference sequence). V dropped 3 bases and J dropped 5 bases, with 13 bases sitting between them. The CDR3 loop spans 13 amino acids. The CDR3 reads CSARKGEGTEAFF. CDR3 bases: TGCAGTGCTAGGAAGGGGGAAGGGACTGAAGCTTTCTTT.

CDR3 loop: CASSRGTGSAPLHF. CDR3 DNA: TGTGCCAGCAGTAGGGGGACAGGGTCGGCACCCCTCCACTTT. J is TRBJ1-6 and V is TRBV28; TRBD1 matches at 9 bases. The CDR3 has 14 residues. The J segment lost 11 bases and the V segment lost 5 bases, leaving 7 bases of the junction unmatched. Per germline, CDR1 MDHEN and CDR2 SYDVKM. Full variable domain (remainder filled in from reference TRBV28 and TRBJ1-6): DVKVTQSSRYLVKRTGEKVFLECVQDMDHENMFWYRQDPGLGLRLIYFSYDVKMKEKGDIPEGYSVSREKKERFSLILESASTNQTSMYLCASSRGTGSAPLHFGNGTRLTVT.

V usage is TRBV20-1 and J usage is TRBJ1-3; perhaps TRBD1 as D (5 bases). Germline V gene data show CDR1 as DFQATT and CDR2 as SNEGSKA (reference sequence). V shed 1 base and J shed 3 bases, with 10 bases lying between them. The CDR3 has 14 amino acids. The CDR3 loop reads CSARVGGDGNTIYF. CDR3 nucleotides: TGCAGTGCTAGAGTTGGGGGGGATGGAAACACCATATATTTT.

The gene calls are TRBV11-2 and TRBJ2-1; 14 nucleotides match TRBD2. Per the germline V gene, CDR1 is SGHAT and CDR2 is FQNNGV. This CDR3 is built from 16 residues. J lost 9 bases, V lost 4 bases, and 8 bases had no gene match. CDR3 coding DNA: TGTGCCAGCAGCTCCCGACTAGCGGGAGGGTTGAGTGAGCAGTTCTTC. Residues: CASSSRLAGGLSEQFF. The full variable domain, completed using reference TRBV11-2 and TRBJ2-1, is EAGVAQSPRYKIIEKRQSVAFWCNPISGHATLYWYQQILGQGPKLLIQFQNNGVVDDSQLPKDRFSAERLKGVDSTLKIQPAKLEDSAVYLCASSSRLAGGLSEQFFGPGTRLTVL.

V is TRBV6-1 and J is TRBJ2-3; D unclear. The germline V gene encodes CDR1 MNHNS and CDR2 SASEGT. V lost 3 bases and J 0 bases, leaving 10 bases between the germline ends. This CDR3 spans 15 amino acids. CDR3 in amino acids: CASSENQHSTDTQYF. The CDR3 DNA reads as TGTGCCAGCAGTGAGAATCAGCATAGCACAGATACGCAGTATTTT.

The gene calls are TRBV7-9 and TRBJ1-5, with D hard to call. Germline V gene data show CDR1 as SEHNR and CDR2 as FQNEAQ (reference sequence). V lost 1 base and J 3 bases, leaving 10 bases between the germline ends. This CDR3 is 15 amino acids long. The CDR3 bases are TGTGCCAGCAGCTTAGTACCGCCTTACAATCAGCCCCAGCATTTT. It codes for CASSLVPPYNQPQHF.

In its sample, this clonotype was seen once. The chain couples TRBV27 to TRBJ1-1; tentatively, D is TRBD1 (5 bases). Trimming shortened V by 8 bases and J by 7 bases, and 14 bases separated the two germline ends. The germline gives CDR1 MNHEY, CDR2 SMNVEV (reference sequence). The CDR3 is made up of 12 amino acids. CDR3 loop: CASSIGGVEAFF. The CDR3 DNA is TGTGCCAGCTCAATTGGAGGGGTTGAAGCTTTCTTT.

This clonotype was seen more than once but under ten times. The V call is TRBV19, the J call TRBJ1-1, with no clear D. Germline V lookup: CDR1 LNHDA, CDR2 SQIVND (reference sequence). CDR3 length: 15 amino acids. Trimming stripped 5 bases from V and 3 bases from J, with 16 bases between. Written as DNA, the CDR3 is TGTGCCAGTAGTGGGAGGGTTCCCTTCGACACTGAAGCTTTCTTT. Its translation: CASSGRVPFDTEAFF.

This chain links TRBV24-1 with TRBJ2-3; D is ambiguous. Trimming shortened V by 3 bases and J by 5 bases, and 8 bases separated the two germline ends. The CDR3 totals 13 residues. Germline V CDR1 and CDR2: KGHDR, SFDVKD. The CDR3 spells CATSDPFRDTQYF. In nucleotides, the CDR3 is TGTGCCACCAGTGATCCCTTCCGAGATACGCAGTATTTT.

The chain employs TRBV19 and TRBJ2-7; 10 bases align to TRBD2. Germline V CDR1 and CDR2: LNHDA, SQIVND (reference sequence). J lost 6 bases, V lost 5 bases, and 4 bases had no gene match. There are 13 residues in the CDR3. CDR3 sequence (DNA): TGTGCCAGTAGTTGGCTAGCGGGAGTCGAGCAGTACTTC. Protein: CASSWLAGVEQYF.

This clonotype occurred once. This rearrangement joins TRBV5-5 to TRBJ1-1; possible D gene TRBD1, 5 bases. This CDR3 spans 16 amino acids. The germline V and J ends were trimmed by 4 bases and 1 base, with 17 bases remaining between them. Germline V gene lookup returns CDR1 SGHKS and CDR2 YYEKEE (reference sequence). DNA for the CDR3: TGTGCCAGCAGCCGGGGTGACAGCAGACCGAACACTGAAGCTTTCTTT. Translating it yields CASSRGDSRPNTEAFF.

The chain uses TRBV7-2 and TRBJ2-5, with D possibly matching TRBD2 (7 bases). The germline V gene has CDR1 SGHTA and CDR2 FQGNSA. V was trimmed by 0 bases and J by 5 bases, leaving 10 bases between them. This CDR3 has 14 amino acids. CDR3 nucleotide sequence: TGTGCCAGCAGCTTAGCGGGAGGGGGGGAGACCCAGTACTTC. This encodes CASSLAGGGETQYF.

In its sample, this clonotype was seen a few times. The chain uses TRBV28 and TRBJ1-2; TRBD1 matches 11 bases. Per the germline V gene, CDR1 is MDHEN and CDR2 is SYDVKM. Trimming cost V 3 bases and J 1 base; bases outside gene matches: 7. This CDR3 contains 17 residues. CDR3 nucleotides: TGTGCCAGCAGTTTCCGACAGGGACAGGGGGGTAACTATGGCTACACCTTC. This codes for CASSFRQGQGGNYGYTF.

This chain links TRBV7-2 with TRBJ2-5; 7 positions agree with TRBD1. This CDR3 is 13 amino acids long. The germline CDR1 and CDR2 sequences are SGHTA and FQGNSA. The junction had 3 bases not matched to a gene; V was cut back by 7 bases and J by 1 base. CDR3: CASTGDSQETQYF. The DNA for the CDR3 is TGTGCCAGCACCGGGGACAGCCAAGAGACCCAGTACTTC.

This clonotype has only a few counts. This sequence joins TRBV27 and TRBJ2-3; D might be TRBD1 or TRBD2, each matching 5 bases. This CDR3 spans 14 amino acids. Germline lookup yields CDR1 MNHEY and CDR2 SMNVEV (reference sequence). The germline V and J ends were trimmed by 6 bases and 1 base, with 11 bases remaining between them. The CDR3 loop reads CASRQGPGTDTQYF. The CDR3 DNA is TGTGCCAGCAGGCAGGGACCGGGCACAGATACGCAGTATTTT.

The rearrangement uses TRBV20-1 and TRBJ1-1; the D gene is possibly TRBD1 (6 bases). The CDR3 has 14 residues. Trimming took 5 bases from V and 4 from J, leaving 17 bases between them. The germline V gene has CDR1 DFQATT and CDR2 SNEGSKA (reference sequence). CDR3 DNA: TGCAGTGCTCTAGCCCCCCCAGGGGTCACTGAAGCTTTCTTT. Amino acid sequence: CSALAPPGVTEAFF.

The CDR3: CASSPWGARQPQHF. The CDR3, as DNA: TGTGCCAGCAGCCCTTGGGGGGCCCGGCAGCCCCAGCATTTT. This chain uses TRBV7-2 with TRBJ1-5, with a weak D call TRBD1 (6 bases). V dropped 5 bases and J dropped 7 bases, with 15 bases sitting between them. The CDR3 extends over 14 amino acids. Germline assignment: CDR1 SGHTA and CDR2 FQGNSA.

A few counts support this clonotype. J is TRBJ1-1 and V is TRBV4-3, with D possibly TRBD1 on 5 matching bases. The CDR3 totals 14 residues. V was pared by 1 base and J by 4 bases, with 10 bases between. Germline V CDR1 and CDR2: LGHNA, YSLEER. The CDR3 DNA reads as TGCGCCAGCAGCCAAGCTCCGGGGGGCACTGAAGCTTTCTTT. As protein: CASSQAPGGTEAFF.